Included here is one T cell receptor (beta chain) sequence, with context. No antigen is known for it. This sample was taken from a study of tumor-infiltrating lymphocytes in primary liver carcinoma. Study at large: Tumor stage was T1-T3 N0M0, and tumor size was about 4 to 10 cm across. Study outcomes and limitations: Top clones occupying all five tumor regions numbered only about 8-24%.

V trimming: 11 bases; J trimming: 5 bases; junction bases outside the gene matches: 16. Per the germline V gene, CDR1 is SGHAT and CDR2 is FQNNGV. This CDR3 contains 15 residues. Starting material for RNA and DNA co-extraction consisted of about 20-33 mg of unsorted bulk tissue. Total RNA amounting to around 540 ng was the source from which TCR beta cDNA was made with a constant-region primer. The TCR beta library was amplified through three nested multiplex PCR rounds in a modified ARM-PCR procedure. In the first two PCR rounds, TRBV1-TRBV30 forward primers were paired with a C-beta reverse primer, and each round lasted around 10 cycles. TCRdb redid the calling of the multiplex PCR reads with MiXCR, one entry per CDR3 protein. The top ten hold less than 20% of the sample, which has under 200,000 distinct CDR3 sequences, about 85% seen once.

The sequenced material came from tumor tissue from primary liver carcinoma. This clonotype was obtained from a man aged 40-49 years with primary liver carcinoma and hepatitis B virus infection. The chain combines TRBV11-2 with TRBJ2-7; the match to TRBD1 covers 9 bases. The CDR3 nucleotides read TGTGCCGGCATCCTACGATGGACAGGGGAAAACGAGCAGTACTTC. Its translation: CAGILRWTGENEQYF.